This T cell receptor (beta chain) came from a study of cytomegalovirus exposure and HLA in healthy donors. Though nominally healthy at sampling, donors likely had unrecorded immune exposures. Trimming took off 8 bases at V and 1 base at J, with 16 bases between the two ends. Germline V gene lookup returns CDR1 SGDLS and CDR2 YYNGEE. This CDR3 comprises 15 residues. Findings of the study overall: Sequencing had likely introduced a cluster of highly shared sequence variants as an artifact.

With 60 Vbeta and 13 Jbeta primers, the PCR was carried out. Assay used: immunoSEQ multiplex PCR; TCRdb lists only in-frame clones, some missing. The data show around 78,000 clones, with 70% to 85% seen just once and about 2.4% held by the top ten. Comment on this clone: The antigen is unknown.

This rearrangement joins TRBV9 to TRBJ1-3, with D tentatively TRBD1 (5 bases). The clonotype originates from a woman aged 45 to 65 in good health and CMV-seronegative. Sequenced sample: PBMCs. In nucleotides, the CDR3 is TGTGCCAGTTCATCAGGGTTTCCGTCTGGAAACACCATATATTTT. Its protein product is CASSSGFPSGNTIYF.